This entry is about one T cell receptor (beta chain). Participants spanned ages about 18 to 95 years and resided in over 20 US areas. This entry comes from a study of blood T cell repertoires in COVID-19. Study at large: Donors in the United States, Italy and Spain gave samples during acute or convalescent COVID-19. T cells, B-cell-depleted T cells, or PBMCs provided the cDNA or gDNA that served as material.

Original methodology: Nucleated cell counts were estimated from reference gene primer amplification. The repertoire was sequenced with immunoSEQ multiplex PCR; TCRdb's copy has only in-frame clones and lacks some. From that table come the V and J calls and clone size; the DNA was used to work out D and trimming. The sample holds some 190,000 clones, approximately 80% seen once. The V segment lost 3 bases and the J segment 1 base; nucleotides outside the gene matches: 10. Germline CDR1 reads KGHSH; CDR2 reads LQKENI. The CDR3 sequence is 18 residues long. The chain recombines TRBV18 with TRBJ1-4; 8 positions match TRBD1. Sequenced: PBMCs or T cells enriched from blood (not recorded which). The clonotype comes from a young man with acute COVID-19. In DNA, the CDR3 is TGTGCCAGCTCACCTCTCACAGGGGGACTCCAAACTAATGAAAAACTGTTTTTT. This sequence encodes CASSPLTGGLQTNEKLFF.